This TCR beta chain is from a study of T cell changes during pregnancy in multiple sclerosis. Trimming pared 1 base from V and 10 bases from J, leaving 19 bases between. Germline V gene lookup returns CDR1 SGHDT and CDR2 YYEEEE. This CDR3 spans 15 amino acids. Clones were sequenced by immunoSEQ multiplex PCR, and TCRdb holds only the in-frame ones, with some missing. This sample has tens of thousands of clones, with 85% to 90% found just once. Sequenced material: CD4+ T cells from peripheral blood mononuclear cells, taken in the first trimester of pregnancy. The chain couples TRBV5-6 to TRBJ2-3, with no clear D. The source of this sequence is a female donor with multiple sclerosis, enrolled in a pregnancy study. For the CDR3, the DNA is TGTGCCAGCAGCTTGCTGGCAGTTCTCCAGTCCGCGCAGTATTTT. Encoded protein: CASSLLAVLQSAQYF.